This is a list of T cell receptor beta chains from one sample in a study of regulatory T cells in long-lasting Graves disease. In TCRdb, the multiplex PCR reads were re-called with MiXCR into one record per CDR3 protein. The sample holds a few hundred thousand distinct CDR3 sequences; about 11% are singletons and the top ten take approximately 20%. This same sample was also part of a study on T cells in Graves' hyperthyroidism and ophthalmopathy.

The specimen comprised peripheral blood mononuclear cells (PBMCs), sampled at new diagnosis, from a patient treated with antithyroid drugs. The receptors stem from a woman aged 18-29 years with Graves disease. The CDR3 runs from the conserved cysteine through the conserved F or W. Fields, in order: V gene, D gene, J gene, clone size, CDR3 length, CDR3 DNA, CDR3 protein. The D gene is left open where the match is weak. For some rows the clone size is stated as once, few or many, or as a class when expanded; others skip it.

V: TRBV7-2; D: NA; J: TRBJ2-7; size: many; length: 15; DNA: TGTGCCAGCAGCCCTGCGGGGACAGATCTCTACGAGCAGTACTTC; CDR3: CASSPAGTDLYEQYF
V: TRBV28; D: TRBD1; J: TRBJ2-3; size: NA; length: 19; DNA: TGTGCCAGCAGCCCCGGGCCAGGGGGCGCCTTGGGGGGCACAGATACGCAGTATTTT; CDR3: CASSPGPGGALGGTDTQYF
V: TRBV12-3/TRBV12-4; D: NA; J: TRBJ1-6; size: many; length: 14; DNA: TGTGCCAGCAGTTCCAGTTACAGGGTTTCACCCCTCCACTTT; CDR3: CASSSSYRVSPLHF
V: TRBV4-2; D: NA; J: TRBJ1-5; size: NA; length: 17; DNA: TGTGCCAGCAGCCAAGACCGAGGGCAGTCTTGGAGTCAGCCCCAGCATTTT; CDR3: CASSQDRGQSWSQPQHF
V: TRBV4-1; D: TRBD1; J: TRBJ1-6; size: few; length: 16; DNA: TGCGCCAGCAGCCAAGATACCGGGACAGTATGGTCACCCCTCCACTTT; CDR3: CASSQDTGTVWSPLHF
V: TRBV7-2; D: TRBD2; J: TRBJ2-1; size: many; length: 18; DNA: TGTGCCAGCAGCCGATCACGACTAGCGGGGGGGCGCTACAATGAGCAGTTCTTC; CDR3: CASSRSRLAGGRYNEQFF
V: TRBV5-1; D: TRBD1; J: TRBJ1-2; size: NA; length: 14; DNA: TGCGCCAGCAGCCTGGGGGGGACAGGATTTGGCTACACCTTC; CDR3: CASSLGGTGFGYTF
V: TRBV7-6; D: NA; J: TRBJ2-5; size: few; length: 13; DNA: TGTGCCAGCAGCTTAGGAACTAGCCTGTTTAGGTACTTC; CDR3: CASSLGTSLFRYF
V: TRBV28; D: NA; J: TRBJ1-6; size: many; length: 16; DNA: TGTGCCAGCAGTGCCCTCCCCCGACATAATAATTCACCCCTCCACTTT; CDR3: CASSALPRHNNSPLHF
V: TRBV28; D: NA; J: TRBJ2-1; size: many; length: 16; DNA: TGTGCCAGCACACCCTTAGCGATATTATCCTACAATGAGCAGTTCTTC; CDR3: CASTPLAILSYNEQFF